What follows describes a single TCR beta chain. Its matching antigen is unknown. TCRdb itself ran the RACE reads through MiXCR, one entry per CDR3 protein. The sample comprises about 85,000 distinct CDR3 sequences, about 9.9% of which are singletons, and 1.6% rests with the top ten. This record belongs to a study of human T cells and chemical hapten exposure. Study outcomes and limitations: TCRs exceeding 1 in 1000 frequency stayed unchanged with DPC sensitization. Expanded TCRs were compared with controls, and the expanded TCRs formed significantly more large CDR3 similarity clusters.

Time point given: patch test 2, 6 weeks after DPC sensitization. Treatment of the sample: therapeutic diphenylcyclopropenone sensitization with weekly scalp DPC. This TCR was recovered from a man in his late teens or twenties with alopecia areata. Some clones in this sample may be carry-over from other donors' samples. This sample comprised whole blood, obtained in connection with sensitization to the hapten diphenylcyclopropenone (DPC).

CDR3 DNA sequence: TGTGCCAGCAGTTATAGCGGGGGGGCGGGCATTCAGTACTTC. Amino acid sequence: CASSYSGGAGIQYF. The V and J genes are TRBV27 and TRBJ2-4, with 11 bases aligning to TRBD2. V shed 4 bases and J 9 bases; nucleotides not matched to a gene: 5. Germline CDR1 MNHEY, CDR2 SMNVEV (reference sequence). This CDR3 region has 14 residues.